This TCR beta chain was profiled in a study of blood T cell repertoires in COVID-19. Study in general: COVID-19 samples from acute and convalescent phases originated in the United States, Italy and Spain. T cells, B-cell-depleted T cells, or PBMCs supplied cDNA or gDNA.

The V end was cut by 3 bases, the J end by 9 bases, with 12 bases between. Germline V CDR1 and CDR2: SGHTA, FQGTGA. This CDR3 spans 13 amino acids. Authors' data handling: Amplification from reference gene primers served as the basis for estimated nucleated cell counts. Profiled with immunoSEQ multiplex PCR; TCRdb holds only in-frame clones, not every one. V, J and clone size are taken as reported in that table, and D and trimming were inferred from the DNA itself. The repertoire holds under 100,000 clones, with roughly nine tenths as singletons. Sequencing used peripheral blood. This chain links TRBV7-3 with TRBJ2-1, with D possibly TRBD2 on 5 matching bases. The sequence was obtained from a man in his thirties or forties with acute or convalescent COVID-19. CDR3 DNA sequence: TGTGCCAGCAGCTTTCGGTCCGCGGGTGAGCAGTTCTTC. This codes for CASSFRSAGEQFF.